This T cell receptor (beta chain) appears in the sequencing data of a study of blood T cell repertoires in COVID-19. Study details: Whether acute or convalescent, the COVID-19 samples came from the United States, Italy and Spain. T cells, B-cell-depleted T cells, or PBMCs provided the cDNA or gDNA that served as material.

Per the original methods: Reference gene primer amplification gave estimated nucleated cell counts. TCRdb keeps only in-frame clones here, not all; method: immunoSEQ multiplex PCR. D and trimming come from the DNA, and the V and J calls and clone size come from that table. Among 75,000 to 90,000 clones listed, around 80% were seen once. The sequencing sample was made of peripheral blood. The receptor was isolated from a man aged 55 to 70 with COVID-19, enrolled during active disease.

The CDR3 spells CASRRPGSTEAFF. The CDR3 DNA is TGTGCCAGCCGGCGGCCTGGAAGCACTGAAGCTTTCTTT. The J gene is TRBJ1-1, the V gene TRBV6-5, with D unclear. The CDR3 is made up of 13 amino acids. Germline assignment: CDR1 MNHEY and CDR2 SVGAGI. The V and J ends lost 8 bases and 4 bases respectively, with 14 bases between them.